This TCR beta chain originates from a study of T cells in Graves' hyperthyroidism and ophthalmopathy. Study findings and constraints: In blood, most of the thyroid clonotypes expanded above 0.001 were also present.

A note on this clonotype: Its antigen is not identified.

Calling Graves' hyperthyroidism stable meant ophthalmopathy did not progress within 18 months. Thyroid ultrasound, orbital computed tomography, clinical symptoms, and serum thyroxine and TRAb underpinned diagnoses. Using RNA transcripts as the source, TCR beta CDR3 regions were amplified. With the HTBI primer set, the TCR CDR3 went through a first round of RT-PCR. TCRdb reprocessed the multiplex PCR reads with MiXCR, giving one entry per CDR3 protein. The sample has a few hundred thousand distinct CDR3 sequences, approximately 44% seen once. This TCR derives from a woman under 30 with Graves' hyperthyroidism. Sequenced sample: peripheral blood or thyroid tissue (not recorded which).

As DNA, the CDR3 is TGCAGTGCTAGGCCTTTAGCGGGAGGGCAAGATACGCAGTATTTT. This encodes CSARPLAGGQDTQYF. The chain recombines TRBV20-1 with TRBJ2-3; 11 nucleotides match TRBD2. J was trimmed by 5 bases and V by 3 bases; bases with no gene match: 7. CDR1 DFQATT and CDR2 SNEGSKA come from the germline V gene (reference sequence). The CDR3 is 15 residues long.